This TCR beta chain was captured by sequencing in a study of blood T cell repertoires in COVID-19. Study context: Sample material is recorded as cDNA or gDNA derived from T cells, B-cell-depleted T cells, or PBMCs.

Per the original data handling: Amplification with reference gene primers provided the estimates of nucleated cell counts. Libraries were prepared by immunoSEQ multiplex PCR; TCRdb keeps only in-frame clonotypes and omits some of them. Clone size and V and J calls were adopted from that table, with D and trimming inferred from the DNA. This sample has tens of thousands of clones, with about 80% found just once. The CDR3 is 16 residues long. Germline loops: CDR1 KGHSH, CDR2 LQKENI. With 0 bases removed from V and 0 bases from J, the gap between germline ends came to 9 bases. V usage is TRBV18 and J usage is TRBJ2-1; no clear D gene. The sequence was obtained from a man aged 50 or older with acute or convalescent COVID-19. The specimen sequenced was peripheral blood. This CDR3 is CASSPPAQYSYNEQFF. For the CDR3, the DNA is TGTGCCAGCTCACCACCGGCCCAGTACTCCTACAATGAGCAGTTCTTC.